Below are 32 T cell receptor beta chains sequenced from a single sample in a study of blood T cell repertoires in COVID-19. Only in-frame clones appear in the TCRdb table, and some are missing; sequencing was by immunoSEQ multiplex PCR. The sample includes some 270,000 clones, 86% of them seen just once. Specimen: peripheral blood. The receptors were sampled from a man aged 40-49 years with active or convalescent COVID-19.

This clone was seen a few times. The chain couples TRBV10-1 to TRBJ2-5, with D possibly TRBD2 on 5 matching bases. The CDR3 covers 14 residues. V was cut by 0 bases and J by 5 bases, with 10 bases left in between. Germline V CDR1 and CDR2: WNHNN, SYGVQD (reference sequence). Here the CDR3 reads CASSESRGLETQYF. CDR3 DNA sequence: TGCGCCAGCAGTGAGTCTCGGGGTTTGGAGACCCAGTACTTC.

This clone was observed a single time. The V gene is TRBV29-1, the J gene TRBJ2-4; D ambiguous. The length of the CDR3 is 14 residues. V lost 7 bases to trimming and J lost 1 base, with 14 bases between them. Germline lookup yields CDR1 SQVTM and CDR2 ANQGSEA. This chain's CDR3 is CSGIGGQAKNIQYF. For the CDR3, the DNA is TGCAGCGGAATCGGTGGGCAGGCCAAAAACATTCAGTACTTC.

The chain has TRBV5-1 and TRBJ1-6, with TRBD1 matching 7 bases. CDR1 and CDR2 (germline): SGHRS, YFSETQ. J was trimmed by 4 bases and V by 4 bases; bases with no gene match: 14. This CDR3 is built from 18 residues. The CDR3 sequence is CASSGGAGTDSYNSPLHF. The CDR3 DNA follows: TGCGCCAGCAGCGGAGGGGCCGGGACAGATTCTTATAATTCACCCCTCCACTTT. The variable domain in full, with the rest retrieved from reference TRBV5-1 and TRBJ1-6, is KAGVTQTPRYLIKTRGQQVTLSCSPISGHRSVSWYQQTPGQGLQFLFEYFSETQRNKGNFPGRFSGRQFSNSRSEMNVSTLELGDSALYLCASSGGAGTDSYNSPLHFGNGTRLTVT.

The chain uses TRBV7-9 and TRBJ2-1, with TRBD1 matching over 9 bases. This CDR3 is 16 amino acids long. Germline CDR1 and CDR2: SEHNR and FQNEAQ (reference sequence). Trimming at V came to 5 bases and at J to 6 bases, leaving 11 bases not matched to a gene. CDR3 sequence reads: CASSEGDRDWVNEQFF. As DNA, the CDR3 is TGTGCCAGCAGCGAGGGGGACAGGGATTGGGTCAATGAGCAGTTCTTC.

This chain uses TRBV27 with TRBJ2-7, with a possible D match to TRBD2 (7 bases). The CDR3 is 15 residues long. Germline V gives CDR1 MNHEY, CDR2 SMNVEV (reference sequence). V gave up 3 bases and J gave up 2 bases, with 14 bases separating them. CDR3 sequence reads: CASSFGGLQAYEQYF. The CDR3 bases are TGTGCCAGCAGTTTCGGGGGGCTCCAAGCCTACGAGCAGTACTTC.

The rearrangement uses TRBV11-2 and TRBJ2-2, with 7 nucleotides matching TRBD1. CDR1 is SGHAT and CDR2 is FQNNGV in the germline V gene. The CDR3 is 15 residues long. V trimming: 3 bases; J trimming: 4 bases; junction bases outside the gene matches: 5. CDR3 nucleotides: TGTGCCAGCAGCTTTCGGACAGGAGGCACCGGGGAGCTGTTTTTT. This codes for CASSFRTGGTGELFF.

This clone was observed once. This chain joins TRBV18 and TRBJ2-3; TRBD2 aligns across 11 bases. CDR1 is KGHSH and CDR2 is LQKENI in the germline V gene. CDR3 length: 17 residues. J was trimmed by 6 bases and V by 5 bases; bases with no gene match: 13. CDR3 sequence reads: CASSVRTSGLSTDTQYF. The CDR3, as DNA: TGTGCCAGCTCAGTTAGGACTAGCGGGCTCTCGACCGATACGCAGTATTTT. The whole variable domain, remainder taken from reference TRBV18 and TRBJ2-3, is NAGVMQNPRHLVRRRGQEARLRCSPMKGHSHVYWYRQLPEEGLKFMVYLQKENIIDESGMPKERFSAEFPKEGPSILRIQQVVRGDSAAYFCASSVRTSGLSTDTQYFGPGTRLTVL.

The chain combines TRBV18 with TRBJ1-1, with TRBD1 matching over 8 bases. This CDR3 region has 12 residues. Losses at the gene ends were 3 bases for V and 7 bases for J; bases not matched to a gene: 1. The germline V gene encodes CDR1 KGHSH and CDR2 LQKENI. The CDR3 reads CASSPDRGEAFF. In nucleotides, the CDR3 is TGTGCCAGCTCACCCGACAGGGGTGAAGCTTTCTTT.

V and J are TRBV11-1 and TRBJ2-3; 9 nucleotides agree with TRBD1. The CDR3 length is 16 residues. CDR1 is SGHAT and CDR2 is FQDESV in the germline V gene (reference sequence). J lost 4 bases, V lost 4 bases, and 9 bases had no gene match. CDR3 in DNA: TGTGCCAGCAGCTACACCGGGACAGGGAGGTCAGATACGCAGTATTTT. It is translated as CASSYTGTGRSDTQYF. Full variable domain (outside the CDR3, taken from reference TRBV11-1 and TRBJ2-3): EAEVAQSPRYKITEKSQAVAFWCDPISGHATLYWYRQILGQGPELLVQFQDESVVDDSQLPKDRFSAERLKGVDSTLKIQPAELGDSAMYLCASSYTGTGRSDTQYFGPGTRLTVL.

The rearrangement joins TRBV3-1 (or the pseudogene TRBV3-2) to TRBJ1-3; perhaps TRBD1 as D (5 bases). Germline-derived CDR1 and CDR2 are LGHDT and YNNKEL (reference sequence). There are 14 residues in the CDR3. Trimming took 0 bases from V and 5 from J, leaving 8 bases between them. DNA for the CDR3: TGTGCCAGCAGCCAAGACAGGGATCGAAACACCATATATTTT. Protein product: CASSQDRDRNTIYF.

V usage is TRBV28 and J usage is TRBJ2-1; tentatively, D is TRBD2 (6 bases). Trimming took 6 bases from V and 7 from J, leaving 22 bases between them. Germline V gives CDR1 MDHEN, CDR2 SYDVKM. This CDR3 is 16 amino acids long. The CDR3 DNA reads TGTGCCAGCAGCCCCCATCATGAGCGGGTAGGGAATGAGCAGTTCTTC. Protein product: CASSPHHERVGNEQFF. The full variable domain, completed using reference TRBV28 and TRBJ2-1, is DVKVTQSSRYLVKRTGEKVFLECVQDMDHENMFWYRQDPGLGLRLIYFSYDVKMKEKGDIPEGYSVSREKKERFSLILESASTNQTSMYLCASSPHHERVGNEQFFGPGTRLTVL.

The V and J genes are TRBV24-1 and TRBJ1-5; D is perhaps TRBD1 (5 bases). The CDR3 extends over 15 amino acids. The V gene's germline CDR1 is KGHDR and CDR2 SFDVKD. V was clipped by 2 bases and J by 2 bases, with 9 bases between them. The CDR3 loop reads CATSDSGLGNQPQHF. CDR3 coding DNA: TGTGCCACCAGTGATTCAGGGCTTGGCAATCAGCCCCAGCATTTT.

The CDR3 protein is CASRPPSSGGATGGELFF. The CDR3 nucleotides read TGTGCCAGCAGACCCCCCTCTAGCGGGGGGGCCACTGGCGGGGAGCTGTTTTTT. The chain carries TRBV2 and TRBJ2-2, with 12 nucleotides matching TRBD2. Germline V CDR1 and CDR2: SNHLY, FYNNEI. This CDR3 spans 18 amino acids. With 6 bases clipped from V and 7 bases from J, the junction kept 15 bases outside the gene matches.

This clone was observed a few times. The CDR3 is CASSQYRVVDYGYTF. Written as DNA, the CDR3 is TGCGCCAGCAGTCAGTACAGGGTGGTAGACTATGGCTACACCTTC. The chain carries TRBV23-1 and TRBJ1-2; D possibly corresponds to TRBD1 (6 bases). TRBV23-1 is noted as an ORF with a role that remains uncertain. Trimming cost V 3 bases and J 3 bases, with 14 bases left between them. The CDR3 extends over 15 amino acids.

The sample holds one count of this clone. The rearrangement links TRBV5-1 to TRBJ2-1, with 7 positions matching TRBD2. This CDR3 spans 15 amino acids. The J segment lost 4 bases and the V segment lost 4 bases, leaving 8 bases of the junction unmatched. CDR1 is SGHRS and CDR2 is YFSETQ in the germline V gene. The CDR3 DNA follows: TGCGCCAGCAGCCCTCGGGGTAGCGGGTACAATGAGCAGTTCTTC. It translates to CASSPRGSGYNEQFF.

V and J are TRBV18 and TRBJ1-1; D perhaps matches TRBD1 (6 bases). Germline-derived CDR1 and CDR2 are KGHSH and LQKENI. There are 15 residues in the CDR3. The V gene lost 3 bases and the J gene lost 2 bases, with 13 bases spanning the gap. The CDR3 reads CASSPYEDSNTEAFF. CDR3 DNA: TGTGCCAGCTCACCTTACGAGGACAGTAACACTGAAGCTTTCTTT.

V gene TRBV16 combines with J gene TRBJ1-6; perhaps TRBD1 as D (6 bases). This CDR3 spans 17 amino acids. The ends were cut back, 5 bases at V and 6 bases at J, with 20 bases in the middle. CDR1 KGHSY and CDR2 FQNENV come from the germline V gene. This chain's CDR3 is CASSAWNTGTVNSPLHF. CDR3 in DNA: TGTGCCAGCAGCGCCTGGAACACAGGGACCGTTAATTCACCCCTCCACTTT.

This sequence joins TRBV25-1 and TRBJ1-1, with TRBD1 as a possible D gene (5 bases). Per germline, CDR1 MGHDK and CDR2 SYGVNS. Between the trimmed V and J ends, which lost 6 bases and 0 bases, there was a span of 11 bases. This CDR3 is 14 amino acids long. CDR3 nucleotide sequence: TGTGCCAGCAGCCAGACAGTTCTGAACACTGAAGCTTTCTTT. This codes for CASSQTVLNTEAFF.

This chain uses TRBV7-2 with TRBJ2-7, with 8 positions matching TRBD1. The CDR3 totals 15 residues. The germline V gene has CDR1 SGHTA and CDR2 FQGNSA. J lost 3 bases, V lost 2 bases, and 6 bases had no gene match. The CDR3 region has the DNA TGTGCCAGCAGCTTATTGACAACAGGGGGCTACGAGCAGTACTTC. Protein product: CASSLLTTGGYEQYF.

This chain joins TRBV6-5 and TRBJ1-2; 9 nucleotides align to TRBD1. Germline V lookup: CDR1 MNHEY, CDR2 SVGAGI. The CDR3 is 14 residues long. V lost 6 bases to trimming and J lost 3 bases; unmatched junction nucleotides: 5. The CDR3 loop is CASSATGGDYGYTF. The CDR3 DNA follows: TGTGCCAGCAGCGCGACAGGGGGAGACTATGGCTACACCTTC.

J is TRBJ1-6 and V is TRBV28; 10 bases map to TRBD1. CDR3 length: 16 amino acids. The ends lost 5 bases at V and 7 bases at J; junction bases unmatched: 8. Germline V gene lookup returns CDR1 MDHEN and CDR2 SYDVKM. This CDR3 is CASSGPGTGVNSPLHF. CDR3 nucleotide sequence: TGTGCCAGCAGTGGCCCCGGGACAGGGGTGAATTCACCCCTCCACTTT.

This clone was recorded a few times. V is TRBV30 and J is TRBJ1-6; 8 bases match TRBD1. Germline V CDR1 and CDR2: GTSNPN, SVGIG (reference sequence). V was clipped by 1 base and J by 10 bases; unmatched bases: 6. CDR3 length: 14 amino acids. The CDR3, as DNA: TGTGCCTGGAGTGCCGGACAGGGAATCTCACCCCTCCACTTT. Translating it yields CAWSAGQGISPLHF.

The sample holds one count of this clone. J is TRBJ2-7 and V is TRBV6-5; D is perhaps TRBD2 (6 bases). CDR1 MNHEY and CDR2 SVGAGI come from the germline V gene. The CDR3 consists of 14 residues. Trimming left V 6 bases short and J 2 bases short, with 14 bases between. The CDR3 sequence: CASSQSRGTYEQYF. DNA of the CDR3: TGTGCCAGCAGCCAATCCCGGGGGACCTACGAGCAGTACTTC.

A note on this clone: Additional DNA sequences in this sample encode the identical CDR3. The chain joins TRBV6-5 to TRBJ1-1; D perhaps matches TRBD1 (5 bases). Germline assignment: CDR1 MNHEY and CDR2 SVGAGI. Trimming removed 2 bases from V and 5 bases from J, with 9 bases in between. The CDR3 loop spans 13 amino acids. CDR3 residues: CASSYSGGTEAFF. As DNA, the CDR3 is TGTGCCAGCAGTTACAGTGGGGGGACTGAAGCTTTCTTT.

The gene calls are TRBV18 and TRBJ1-6, with 9 bases matching TRBD1. V gave up 6 bases and J gave up 0 bases; unmatched junction bases: 9. This CDR3 spans 18 amino acids. CDR1 and CDR2 from the germline V gene are KGHSH and LQKENI. The CDR3 nucleotides are TGTGCCAGCTCTCCAAGGACAGGGGCCAGCTCCTATAATTCACCCCTCCACTTT. Residues: CASSPRTGASSYNSPLHF. The full variable domain, completed using reference TRBV18 and TRBJ1-6, is NAGVMQNPRHLVRRRGQEARLRCSPMKGHSHVYWYRQLPEEGLKFMVYLQKENIIDESGMPKERFSAEFPKEGPSILRIQQVVRGDSAAYFCASSPRTGASSYNSPLHFGNGTRLTVT.

The CDR3 spells CAISDPTGMRTHTEAFF. CDR3 coding DNA: TGTGCCATCAGTGACCCGACAGGGATGCGTACCCACACTGAAGCTTTCTTT. The V gene is TRBV10-3, the J gene TRBJ1-1; TRBD1 aligns across 7 bases. The germline CDR1 and CDR2 sequences are ENHRY and SYGVKD. Losses at the gene ends were 3 bases for V and 3 bases for J; bases not matched to a gene: 13. The CDR3 contains 17 residues.

Comments on this clone: The junction and the germline gene differ at one end; a read error may be behind it. This chain connects TRBV19 to TRBJ1-1; no reliable D call. Germline CDR1 is LNHDA and CDR2 is SQIVND (reference sequence). The CDR3 is made up of 13 amino acids. The CDR3 loop reads CASSIPTSSEAFF. DNA for the CDR3: TGTGCCAGCAGTATTCCTACTTCCTCTGAAGCTTTCTTT.

The J gene is TRBJ2-7, the V gene TRBV6-5; D is possibly TRBD1 (6 bases). Trimming left V 11 bases short and J 0 bases short, with 14 bases between. CDR3 length: 13 amino acids. Per the germline V gene, CDR1 is MNHEY and CDR2 is SVGAGI. CDR3 sequence reads: CAGRQAGSYEQYF. As DNA, the CDR3 is TGTGCCGGGCGACAGGCGGGCTCCTACGAGCAGTACTTC.

As concerns this clone: Other DNA variants within this sample encode the same CDR3. The chain recombines TRBV7-9 with TRBJ1-4; perhaps TRBD1 as D (5 bases). The CDR3 consists of 14 residues. The germline CDR1 and CDR2 sequences are SEHNR and FQNEAQ (reference sequence). With 1 base removed from V and 5 bases from J, the gap between germline ends came to 8 bases. Here the CDR3 DNA reads TGTGCCAGCAGCTTAGGTCAGGGAAATGAAAAACTGTTTTTT. Its translation: CASSLGQGNEKLFF. Based on the CDR3 plus reference TRBV7-9 and TRBJ1-4, the full variable domain is DTGVSQNPRHKITKRGQNVTFRCDPISEHNRLYWYRQTLGQGPEFLTYFQNEAQLEKSRLLSDRFSAERPKGSFSTLEIQRTEQGDSAMYLCASSLGQGNEKLFFGSGTQLSVL.

CDR3 sequence: CASSQEGTEAFF. The DNA for the CDR3 is TGTGCCAGCAGCCAGGAGGGGACTGAAGCTTTCTTT. The chain uses TRBV3-1 (or the pseudogene TRBV3-2) and TRBJ1-1; D might be TRBD1 (5 bases). Trimming left V 3 bases short and J 5 bases short, with 7 bases between. Germline V gene sequence: CDR1 LGHDT, CDR2 YNNKEL (reference sequence). The CDR3 length is 12 residues.

The rearrangement joins TRBV15 to TRBJ2-1; 9 bases agree with TRBD2. J was trimmed by 9 bases and V by 3 bases; bases with no gene match: 9. CDR3 length: 15 residues. Germline V lookup: CDR1 LNHNV, CDR2 YYDKDF (reference sequence). The CDR3 sequence: CATSSRASGMSEQFF. CDR3 nucleotide sequence: TGTGCCACCAGCAGTAGGGCTAGCGGGATGAGTGAGCAGTTCTTC.

The chain links TRBV7-6 to TRBJ2-1; TRBD2 might be the D (5 bases). The CDR3 is 17 residues long. Germline V gives CDR1 SGHVS, CDR2 FNYEAQ. V was pared by 0 bases and J by 0 bases, with 12 bases between. This CDR3 reads CASSLASGESSYNEQFF. DNA for the CDR3: TGTGCCAGCAGCTTAGCATCCGGGGAGAGCTCCTACAATGAGCAGTTCTTC.